Described below is a single TCR beta chain sequence and its context. Its antigen is not identified. The sample is drawn from a study of shared clonotypes between healthy human individuals. Study-level findings and limits: Estimated clonotype richness was generally higher in naive than memory subsets. Generation of non-shared clonotypes was less probable than generation of clonotypes shared by all four donors.

The CDR3 contains 18 residues. The V segment lost 3 bases and the J segment 3 bases; nucleotides outside the gene matches: 11. Germline values: CDR1 SGDLS, CDR2 YYNGEE. The authors split each subset's genomic DNA evenly across several immunoSEQ plates. Original methodology: ImmunoSEQ gave junction-only sequences without quality scores, so filtering differed. Repertoires were generated with immunoSEQ multiplex PCR, while TCRdb's copy carries only in-frame clones and drops some. V, J and clone size are taken as reported in that table, and D and trimming were inferred from the DNA itself. The sample contains roughly 2 million clones, about 95% of which appear only once. The naive CD8 population came from CD45RO-negative cells selected for CCR7, without terminally differentiated effector memory CD45RA+ cells.

The source of this sequence is a man aged 18 to 29 in good health. This chain connects TRBV9 to TRBJ2-2, with 10 nucleotides matching TRBD1. Sample: naive CD8+ T cells sorted from blood. This CDR3 is CASSDQIRTGGDTGELFF. CDR3 in DNA: TGTGCCAGCAGCGACCAGATCCGGACAGGGGGAGACACCGGGGAGCTGTTTTTT.